Following are 31 T cell receptor beta chains from one sample sequenced in a study of PD-1 blockade in classical Hodgkin lymphoma. Autologous stem cell transplantation was followed by relapse in every patient, and brentuximab vedotin exposure varied. The method was immunoSEQ multiplex PCR; TCRdb's version includes in-frame clones alone and lacks a portion of them. The sample shows 6,000 to 7,500 clones, approximately 75% of them seen only once. The source material was peripheral blood mononuclear cells (PBMCs), sampled at baseline. These receptors were collected from a human donor with classical Hodgkin lymphoma.

The chain uses TRBV29-1 and TRBJ1-3; TRBD1 might be the D (5 bases). The ends were cut back, 3 bases at V and 4 bases at J, with 13 bases in the middle. Germline V gives CDR1 SQVTM, CDR2 ANQGSEA. The CDR3 totals 14 residues. The CDR3 spells CSVELGDKGNTIYF. DNA of the CDR3: TGCAGCGTTGAGTTAGGGGATAAAGGAAACACCATATATTTT.

The chain couples TRBV5-1 to TRBJ1-1; no firm D call. The ends were cut back, 1 base at V and 0 bases at J, with 13 bases in the middle. This CDR3 is built from 16 residues. From germline, CDR1 is SGHRS and CDR2 YFSETQ. The CDR3 spells CASSLNSLSLNTEAFF. In DNA form, the CDR3 reads TGCGCCAGCAGCTTGAACAGCTTATCTTTGAACACTGAAGCTTTCTTT.

V gene TRBV19 combines with J gene TRBJ1-4; no clear D gene. The V end lost 10 bases, the J end lost 3 bases, and 18 bases lay between the germline ends. Looked up from germline, CDR1 is LNHDA and CDR2 is SQIVND (reference sequence). The CDR3 is made up of 15 amino acids. The CDR3 sequence: CATVIRVGANEKLFF. CDR3 sequence (DNA): TGTGCCACCGTCATAAGGGTCGGGGCTAATGAAAAACTGTTTTTT.

This chain connects TRBV2 to TRBJ1-1, with D maybe TRBD1 (5 bases). The germline gives CDR1 SNHLY, CDR2 FYNNEI. The CDR3 covers 14 residues. Trimming shortened V by 10 bases and J by 5 bases, and 20 bases separated the two germline ends. The CDR3 region has the DNA TGTGCCACCGTCCCGGCAGGGAAGAGGACTGAAGCTTTCTTT. Encoded protein: CATVPAGKRTEAFF.

V is TRBV29-1 and J is TRBJ1-2, with D perhaps matching TRBD1 (5 bases). CDR3 length: 14 residues. Germline CDR1 reads SQVTM; CDR2 reads ANQGSEA. Trimming pared 1 base from V and 7 bases from J, leaving 16 bases between. CDR3 amino acids: CSVEVQEQSSGYTF. The CDR3 coding sequence is TGCAGCGTTGAAGTACAGGAACAGTCGTCTGGCTACACCTTC.

The chain uses TRBV7-9 and TRBJ2-1, with 7 bases identical to TRBD2. There are 15 residues in the CDR3. The trim removed 2 bases at V and 7 bases at J, leaving 8 bases unmatched. CDR1 and CDR2 from the germline V gene are SEHNR and FQNEAQ (reference sequence). The CDR3 region is CASSLLAGAWNEQFF. DNA for the CDR3: TGTGCCAGCAGCTTATTAGCGGGCGCTTGGAATGAGCAGTTCTTC. The variable domain in full, with the rest retrieved from reference TRBV7-9 and TRBJ2-1, is DTGVSQNPRHKITKRGQNVTFRCDPISEHNRLYWYRQTLGQGPEFLTYFQNEAQLEKSRLLSDRFSAERPKGSFSTLEIQRTEQGDSAMYLCASSLLAGAWNEQFFGPGTRLTVL.

The V gene is TRBV5-1, the J gene TRBJ2-1; 11 bases map to TRBD2. J lost 7 bases, V lost 4 bases, and 4 bases had no gene match. The CDR3 is 14 residues long. Germline loops: CDR1 SGHRS, CDR2 YFSETQ. The CDR3: CASSTTSGKNEQFF. CDR3 DNA sequence: TGCGCCAGCAGCACGACTAGCGGGAAAAATGAGCAGTTCTTC.

CDR3 loop: CASSSPDRIYEQYF. In nucleotides, the CDR3 is TGTGCCAGCAGTTCCCCGGACAGAATCTACGAGCAGTACTTC. The chain joins TRBV27 to TRBJ2-7, with a possible D match to TRBD1 (6 bases). Trimming left V 4 bases short and J 3 bases short, with 13 bases between. The CDR3 is 14 residues long. The germline V gene encodes CDR1 MNHEY and CDR2 SMNVEV (reference sequence).

This clone was observed a single time. The rearrangement links TRBV28 to TRBJ1-3; D perhaps matches TRBD1 (5 bases). The germline gives CDR1 MDHEN, CDR2 SYDVKM. The CDR3 runs to 16 residues. Trimming took 5 bases from V and 1 from J, leaving 15 bases between them. The CDR3 sequence: CASSPLRGRSGNTIYF. CDR3 nucleotide sequence: TGTGCCAGCAGTCCCTTGAGGGGTCGATCTGGAAACACCATATATTTT.

The V gene is TRBV7-9, the J gene TRBJ1-3; TRBD1 aligns across 7 bases. Germline V gives CDR1 SEHNR, CDR2 FQNEAQ (reference sequence). Trimming cost V 0 bases and J 8 bases; bases outside gene matches: 13. CDR3 length: 17 amino acids. Here the CDR3 reads CASSLARTGGLVHTIYF. The CDR3 DNA reads as TGTGCCAGCAGCTTAGCCAGGACAGGCGGTCTGGTGCACACCATATATTTT.

The rearrangement uses TRBV18 and TRBJ2-3, with 13 nucleotides matching TRBD2. Losses at the gene ends were 8 bases for V and 3 bases for J; bases not matched to a gene: 5. The CDR3 runs to 15 residues. The germline V gene encodes CDR1 KGHSH and CDR2 LQKENI. The chain's CDR3 is CASQGTSGNTDTQYF. The CDR3 DNA is TGTGCCAGCCAGGGGACTAGCGGGAATACAGATACGCAGTATTTT.

Here the CDR3 DNA reads TGCGCCAGCAGCCTGGGCCCAGTAGCCCGGTCTGGAAACACCATATATTTT. As protein: CASSLGPVARSGNTIYF. This rearrangement joins TRBV5-1 to TRBJ1-3; D call uncertain. Germline V gene data show CDR1 as SGHRS and CDR2 as YFSETQ. The V and J ends lost 4 bases and 1 base respectively, with 18 bases between them. CDR3 size: 17 residues.

The rearrangement links TRBV27 to TRBJ2-2; weak D call: TRBD2 (6 bases). The CDR3 covers 13 residues. Germline V gene lookup returns CDR1 MNHEY and CDR2 SMNVEV (reference sequence). The V end lost 7 bases, the J end lost 4 bases, and 10 bases lay between the germline ends. Here the CDR3 DNA reads TGTGCCAGCACCGGGGGAGGCACCGGGGAGCTGTTTTTT. Translating gives CASTGGGTGELFF.

The V and J genes are TRBV19 and TRBJ1-2; D is uncertain. The V gene lost 3 bases and the J gene lost 2 bases, with 7 bases spanning the gap. The CDR3 loop spans 13 amino acids. Germline V lookup: CDR1 LNHDA, CDR2 SQIVND (reference sequence). The CDR3 nucleotides are TGTGCCAGTAGTATCGACACCAACTATGGCTACACCTTC. It encodes CASSIDTNYGYTF.

V is TRBV27 and J is TRBJ2-1, with 7 positions matching TRBD1. Germline assignment: CDR1 MNHEY and CDR2 SMNVEV (reference sequence). The length of the CDR3 is 17 residues. V lost 2 bases, J lost 1 base, and 8 bases stayed unmatched. The CDR3 DNA sequence: TGTGCCAGCAGTTTAGACCCTCGACAGGGATCCTACAATGAGCAGTTCTTC. Encoded protein: CASSLDPRQGSYNEQFF.

By share of the sample, this clone is medium-sized (0.01 to 0.1%). This CDR3 reads CASSWQDNTEAFF. The CDR3 nucleotides are TGTGCCAGCAGCTGGCAGGATAACACTGAAGCTTTCTTT. The gene calls are TRBV7-3 and TRBJ1-1, with unresolved D. CDR3 size: 13 residues. Germline V CDR1 and CDR2: SGHTA, FQGTGA. With 4 bases removed from V and 2 bases from J, the gap between germline ends came to 8 bases.

The genes are TRBV7-3 and TRBJ1-1; 7 bases are shared with TRBD1. V dropped 8 bases and J dropped 1; count of bases not matched to a gene: 4. In germline, CDR1 is SGHTA, CDR2 FQGTGA. The CDR3 loop spans 13 amino acids. The CDR3 coding sequence is TGTGCCAGCGGCGGGACAGCGAACACTGAAGCTTTCTTT. Its protein product is CASGGTANTEAFF.

The J gene is TRBJ2-7, the V gene TRBV7-3; unclear D gene. Trimming cost V 2 bases and J 1 base, with 6 bases left between them. In germline, CDR1 is SGHTA, CDR2 FQGTGA. The CDR3 is made up of 13 amino acids. The CDR3, as DNA: TGTGCCAGCAGCTTACCAGAATCCTACGAGCAGTACTTC. Translation: CASSLPESYEQYF.

V usage is TRBV6-5 and J usage is TRBJ2-7; 12 nucleotides align to TRBD2. V shed 5 bases and J 5 bases; nucleotides not matched to a gene: 7. Germline V gene data show CDR1 as MNHEY and CDR2 as SVGAGI. The CDR3 has 15 amino acids. CDR3 in amino acids: CASSPGLAGQHEQYF. CDR3 nucleotides: TGTGCCAGCAGTCCCGGACTAGCGGGACAACACGAGCAGTACTTC.

By share, this clone counts as large. This CDR3 is CASSPMDSYEQYF. The CDR3 coding sequence is TGTGCCAGCAGCCCTATGGACAGCTACGAGCAGTACTTC. The chain uses TRBV7-9 and TRBJ2-7; TRBD1 is a possible D gene (6 bases). This CDR3 is 13 amino acids long. Per the germline V gene, CDR1 is SEHNR and CDR2 is FQNEAQ (reference sequence). The V gene lost 5 bases and the J gene lost 3 bases, with 11 bases spanning the gap.

This chain uses TRBV12-5 with TRBJ1-2, with D hard to call. The CDR3 covers 13 residues. V lost 3 bases and J 2 bases, leaving 7 bases between the germline ends. CDR1 is LGHNT, CDR2 FRNRAP, per germline. The DNA for the CDR3 is TGTGCTAGTGGTTTACGGCAAAACTATGGCTACACCTTC. Amino acid sequence: CASGLRQNYGYTF.

The V gene is TRBV2, the J gene TRBJ1-1; D is uncertain. V gave up 5 bases and J gave up 6 bases, with 19 bases separating them. Germline loops: CDR1 SNHLY, CDR2 FYNNEI. This CDR3 region has 15 residues. The CDR3 sequence is CASSPIATYLSEAFF. The CDR3 coding sequence is TGTGCCAGCAGTCCGATCGCGACATATCTCTCTGAAGCTTTCTTT. Full variable domain (remainder filled in from reference TRBV2 and TRBJ1-1): EPEVTQTPSHQVTQMGQEVILRCVPISNHLYFYWYRQILGQKVEFLVSFYNNEISEKSEIFDDQFSVERPDGSNFTLKIRSTKLEDSAMYFCASSPIATYLSEAFFGQGTRLTVV.

V is TRBV30 and J is TRBJ2-1, with 10 bases fitting TRBD2. Germline V gene sequence: CDR1 GTSNPN, CDR2 SVGIG (reference sequence). J lost 7 bases, V lost 5 bases, and 5 bases had no gene match. CDR3 size: 13 residues. The CDR3 bases are TGTGCCTGGTCACTAGCGGGGATAAATGAGCAGTTCTTC. Amino acids: CAWSLAGINEQFF.

This clone appeared once. The rearrangement joins TRBV5-1 to TRBJ2-4; 9 nucleotides align to TRBD1. The CDR3 extends over 20 amino acids. Germline lookup yields CDR1 SGHRS and CDR2 YFSETQ. Trimming removed 0 bases from V and 4 bases from J; junction bases left unmatched: 17. CDR3 amino acids: CASSLGSDRGIGGGKNIQYF. The CDR3 DNA reads as TGCGCCAGCAGCTTGGGGTCGGACAGGGGAATAGGCGGGGGAAAAAACATTCAGTACTTC.

The J gene is TRBJ2-3, the V gene TRBV4-2; TRBD1 matches 10 bases. The CDR3 runs to 17 residues. The V segment lost 4 bases and the J segment 5 bases; nucleotides outside the gene matches: 12. Germline values: CDR1 LGHNA, CDR2 YNFKEQ. The CDR3 sequence is CASSPSQAGTGEDTQYF. CDR3 DNA sequence: TGTGCCAGCAGCCCCTCTCAGGCGGGGACAGGGGAAGATACGCAGTATTTT.

In DNA form, the CDR3 reads TGCAGCGCAGCCGTGGGACACGAAGCTTTCTTT. It is translated as CSAAVGHEAFF. This chain uses TRBV29-1 with TRBJ1-1, with D perhaps TRBD1 (6 bases). Trimming cost V 7 bases and J 8 bases, with 14 bases left between them. From germline, CDR1 is SQVTM and CDR2 ANQGSEA. The CDR3 length is 11 residues.

The chain couples TRBV5-5 to TRBJ1-6; 7 bases align to TRBD1. The germline gives CDR1 SGHKS, CDR2 YYEKEE (reference sequence). Trimming cost V 2 bases and J 7 bases; bases outside gene matches: 3. This CDR3 region has 14 residues. The CDR3: CASSLQGRNSPLHF. CDR3 nucleotide sequence: TGTGCCAGCAGCTTACAGGGGAGAAATTCACCCCTCCACTTT.

The chain couples TRBV7-8 to TRBJ2-1, with TRBD1 matching over 8 bases. V shed 3 bases and J 7 bases; nucleotides not matched to a gene: 14. The germline gives CDR1 SGHVS, CDR2 FQNEAQ. The CDR3 covers 17 residues. The CDR3 sequence: CASSFLPRQGAHNEQFF. The DNA of the CDR3 is TGTGCCAGCAGCTTCCTACCCAGGCAGGGGGCGCATAATGAGCAGTTCTTC.

The table lists this clone with a count of one. This chain links TRBV6-5 with TRBJ2-7, with 7 nucleotides matching TRBD2. The V segment lost 10 bases and the J segment 1 base; nucleotides outside the gene matches: 10. Germline CDR1 reads MNHEY; CDR2 reads SVGAGI. This CDR3 is 14 amino acids long. The CDR3 DNA reads TGTGCCATTAAATCTAGCGGCCCTTCCTACGAGCAGTACTTC. Residues: CAIKSSGPSYEQYF.

The chain is built from TRBV7-6 and TRBJ2-7; unclear D gene. The ends were cut back, 4 bases at V and 6 bases at J, with 13 bases in the middle. The germline CDR1 and CDR2 sequences are SGHVS and FNYEAQ. The CDR3 covers 13 residues. As DNA, the CDR3 is TGTGCCAGCAGCTCCCGCCAGAGTGGCGAGCAGTACTTC. Its protein product is CASSSRQSGEQYF.

The sample holds a few counts of this clone. The CDR3 DNA sequence: TGTGCCAGCAGCTCGGGACTAGCGGGAGCACATCCGAACACCGGGGAGCTGTTTTTT. Its translation: CASSSGLAGAHPNTGELFF. This sequence joins TRBV7-4 and TRBJ2-2; 14 bases match TRBD2. Germline lookup yields CDR1 SGHVT and CDR2 SQSDAQ. V was clipped by 4 bases and J by 0 bases; unmatched bases: 7. The CDR3 has 19 residues.